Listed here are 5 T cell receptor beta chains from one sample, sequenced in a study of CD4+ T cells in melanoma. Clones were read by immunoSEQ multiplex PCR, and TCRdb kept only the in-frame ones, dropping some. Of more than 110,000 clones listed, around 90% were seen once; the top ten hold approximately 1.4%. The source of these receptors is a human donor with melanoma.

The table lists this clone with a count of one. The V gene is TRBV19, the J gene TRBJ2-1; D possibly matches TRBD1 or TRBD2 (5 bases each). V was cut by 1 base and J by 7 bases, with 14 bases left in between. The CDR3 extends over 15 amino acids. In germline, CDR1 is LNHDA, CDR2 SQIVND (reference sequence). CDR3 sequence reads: CASSIAGPSGNEQFF. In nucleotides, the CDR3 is TGTGCCAGTAGTATAGCGGGGCCGTCAGGGAATGAGCAGTTCTTC.

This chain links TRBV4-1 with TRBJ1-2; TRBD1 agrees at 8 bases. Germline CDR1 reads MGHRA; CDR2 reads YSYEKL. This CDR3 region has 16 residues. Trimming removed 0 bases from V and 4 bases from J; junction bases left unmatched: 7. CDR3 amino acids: CASSQEKGQESYGYTF. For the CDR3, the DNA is TGCGCCAGCAGCCAAGAAAAGGGACAGGAAAGCTATGGCTACACCTTC.

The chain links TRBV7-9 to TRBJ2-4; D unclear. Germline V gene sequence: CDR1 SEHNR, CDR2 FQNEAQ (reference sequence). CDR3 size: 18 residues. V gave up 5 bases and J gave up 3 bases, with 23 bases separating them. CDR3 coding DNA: TGTGCCAGCAGCCAGAGGTCCGGTGGGGTTCGTATCAAAAACATTCAGTACTTC. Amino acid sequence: CASSQRSGGVRIKNIQYF.

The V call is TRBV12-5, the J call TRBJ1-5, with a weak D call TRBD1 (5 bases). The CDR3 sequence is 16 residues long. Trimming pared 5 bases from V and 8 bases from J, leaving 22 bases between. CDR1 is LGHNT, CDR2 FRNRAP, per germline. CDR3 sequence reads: CASGQGRGGSNEPQHF. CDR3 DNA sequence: TGTGCTAGTGGTCAGGGCCGAGGTGGCAGTAATGAGCCCCAGCATTTT.

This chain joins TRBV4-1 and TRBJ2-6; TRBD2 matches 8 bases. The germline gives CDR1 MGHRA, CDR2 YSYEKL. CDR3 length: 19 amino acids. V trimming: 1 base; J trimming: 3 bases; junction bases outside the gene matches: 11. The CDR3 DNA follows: TGCGCCAGCAGCCAAGGGAGCGGGGGTCCCTTAGTTGGGGCCAACGTCCTGACTTTC. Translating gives CASSQGSGGPLVGANVLTF.